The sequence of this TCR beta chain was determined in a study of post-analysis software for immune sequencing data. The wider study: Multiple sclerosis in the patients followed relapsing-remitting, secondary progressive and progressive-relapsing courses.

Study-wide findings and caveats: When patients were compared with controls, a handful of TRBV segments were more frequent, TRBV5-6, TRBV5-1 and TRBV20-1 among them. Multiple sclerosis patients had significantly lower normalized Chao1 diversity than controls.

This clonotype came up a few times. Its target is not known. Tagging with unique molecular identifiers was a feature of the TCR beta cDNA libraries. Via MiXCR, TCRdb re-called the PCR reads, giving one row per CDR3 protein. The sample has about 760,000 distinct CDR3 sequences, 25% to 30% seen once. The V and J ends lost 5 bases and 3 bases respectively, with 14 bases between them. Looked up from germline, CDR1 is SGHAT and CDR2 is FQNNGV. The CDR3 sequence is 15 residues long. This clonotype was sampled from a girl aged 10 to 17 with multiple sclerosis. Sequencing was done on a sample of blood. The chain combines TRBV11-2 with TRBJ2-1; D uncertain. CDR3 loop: CASSDLPTYYNEQFF. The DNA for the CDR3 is TGTGCCAGCAGCGATTTACCGACGTACTACAATGAGCAGTTCTTC.